Each of the 6 T cell receptor beta chains below was sequenced from the same sample in a study of beta chain features in type 1 diabetes. All of the isolated RNA was reverse transcribed, so expressed TCRB transcripts were sequenced. Using immunoSEQ multiplex PCR, the repertoire was profiled, and TCRdb retains in-frame clones only, with some absent. The table has under 400,000 clones, around 13% seen once. The sequencing input was naive CD4+ T cells from blood. Receptors originate from a man aged 18 to 30 in good health.

This chain links TRBV28 with TRBJ2-1, with D perhaps matching TRBD1 (6 bases). The CDR3 runs to 12 residues. V was pared by 8 bases and J by 4 bases, with 9 bases between. CDR1 is MDHEN, CDR2 SYDVKM, per germline. The chain's CDR3 is CASRRGYNEQFF. DNA of the CDR3: TGTGCCAGCCGAAGGGGGTACAATGAGCAGTTCTTC.

The chain employs TRBV7-6 and TRBJ2-7; 8 bases align to TRBD2. V trimming: 4 bases; J trimming: 2 bases; junction bases outside the gene matches: 4. The CDR3 runs to 14 residues. Germline V gene data show CDR1 as SGHVS and CDR2 as FNYEAQ. CDR3 residues: CASSSPTSAYEQYF. CDR3 bases: TGTGCCAGCAGCTCACCGACTAGCGCCTACGAGCAGTACTTC. Variable domain in full (rest from reference TRBV7-6 and TRBJ2-7): GAGVSQSPRYKVTKRGQDVALRCDPISGHVSLYWYRQALGQGPEFLTYFNYEAQQDKSGLPNDRFSAERPEGSISTLTIQRTEQRDSAMYRCASSSPTSAYEQYFGPGTRLTVT.

This chain links TRBV7-7 with TRBJ2-1; 8 bases map to TRBD1. The CDR3 has 15 amino acids. V lost 1 base and J lost 2; bases outside the gene matches: 1. CDR1 is SSHAT, CDR2 FNYEAQ, per germline (reference sequence). The CDR3 DNA sequence: TGTGCCAGCAGCTTAGGCAGGGGGCCCTACAATGAGCAGTTCTTC. Its protein is CASSLGRGPYNEQFF.

This clone occurred a few times. The chain combines TRBV9 with TRBJ1-1, with 7 bases lining up with TRBD1. CDR3 size: 15 residues. Germline values: CDR1 SGDLS, CDR2 YYNGEE. Trimming removed 5 bases from V and 0 bases from J; junction bases left unmatched: 7. CDR3: CASSDRQGLNTEAFF. The CDR3 DNA reads as TGTGCCAGCAGTGACCGACAGGGTTTGAACACTGAAGCTTTCTTT. Full variable domain (missing parts from reference TRBV9 and TRBJ1-1): DSGVTQTPKHLITATGQRVTLRCSPRSGDLSVYWYQQSLDQGLQFLIQYYNGEERAKGNILERFSAQQFPDLHSELNLSSLELGDSALYFCASSDRQGLNTEAFFGQGTRLTVV.

This clone was picked up a small number of times. This chain joins TRBV18 and TRBJ2-1; a weak D match, TRBD2 (6 bases). Germline assignment: CDR1 KGHSH and CDR2 LQKENI. Trimming stripped 3 bases from V and 7 bases from J, with 22 bases between. There are 17 residues in the CDR3. In nucleotides, the CDR3 is TGTGCCAGCTCACCGACCGGAGGAGGGAGAGCTGGAAATGAGCAGTTCTTC. This sequence encodes CASSPTGGGRAGNEQFF.

CDR3 bases: TGTGCCAGCAGCTTGGTCGGGAGAGCCACTGAAGCTTTCTTT. Amino acids: CASSLVGRATEAFF. The chain links TRBV5-6 to TRBJ1-1; no reliable D call. Deletions cut 0 bases from V and 4 bases from J, with 10 bases between. Germline CDR1 SGHDT, CDR2 YYEEEE. This CDR3 is 14 amino acids long.